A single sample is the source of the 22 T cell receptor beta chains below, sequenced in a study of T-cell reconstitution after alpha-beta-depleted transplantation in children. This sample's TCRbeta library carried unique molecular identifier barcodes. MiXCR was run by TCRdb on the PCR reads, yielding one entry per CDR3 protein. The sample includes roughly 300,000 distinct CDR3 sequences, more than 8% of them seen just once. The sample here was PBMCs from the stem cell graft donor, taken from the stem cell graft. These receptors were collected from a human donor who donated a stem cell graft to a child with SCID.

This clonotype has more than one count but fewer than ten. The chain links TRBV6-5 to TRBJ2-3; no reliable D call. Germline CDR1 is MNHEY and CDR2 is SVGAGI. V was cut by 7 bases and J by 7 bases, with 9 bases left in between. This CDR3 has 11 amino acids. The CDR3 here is CASTQLNTQYF. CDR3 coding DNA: TGTGCCAGCACCCAGTTGAATACGCAGTATTTT.

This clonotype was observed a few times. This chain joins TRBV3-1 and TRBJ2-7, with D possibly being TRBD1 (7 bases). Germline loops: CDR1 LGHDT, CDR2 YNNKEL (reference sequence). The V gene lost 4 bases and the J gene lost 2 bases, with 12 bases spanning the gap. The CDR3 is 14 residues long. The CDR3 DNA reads TGTGCCAGCAGCCTCCTCAGGGGGGCCTACGAGCAGTACTTC. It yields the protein CASSLLRGAYEQYF.

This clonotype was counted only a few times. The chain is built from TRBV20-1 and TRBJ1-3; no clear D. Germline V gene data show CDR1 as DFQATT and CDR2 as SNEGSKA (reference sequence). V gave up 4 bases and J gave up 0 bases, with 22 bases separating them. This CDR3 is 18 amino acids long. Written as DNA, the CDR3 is TGCAGTGCTATTAGACCCCAATTCGGACGGCCCTCTGGAAACACCATATATTTT. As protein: CSAIRPQFGRPSGNTIYF.

The CDR3 loop reads CASSLVDGTSNYEQYF. The DNA for the CDR3 is TGCGCCAGCAGCTTGGTGGACGGGACTAGTAACTACGAGCAGTACTTC. J is TRBJ2-7 and V is TRBV5-1, with TRBD2 matching over 8 bases. With 0 bases clipped from V and 3 bases from J, the junction kept 8 bases outside the gene matches. The CDR3 consists of 16 residues. Germline CDR1 reads SGHRS; CDR2 reads YFSETQ. Combining the CDR3 with reference TRBV5-1 and TRBJ2-7 gives the whole variable domain KAGVTQTPRYLIKTRGQQVTLSCSPISGHRSVSWYQQTPGQGLQFLFEYFSETQRNKGNFPGRFSGRQFSNSRSEMNVSTLELGDSALYLCASSLVDGTSNYEQYFGPGTRLTVT.

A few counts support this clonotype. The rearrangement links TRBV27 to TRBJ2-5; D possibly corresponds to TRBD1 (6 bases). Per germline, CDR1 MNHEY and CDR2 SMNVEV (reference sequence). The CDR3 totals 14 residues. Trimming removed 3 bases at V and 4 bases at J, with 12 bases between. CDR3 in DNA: TGTGCCAGCAGTTTGTACAGGGAAAGAGAGACCCAGTACTTC. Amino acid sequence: CASSLYRERETQYF.

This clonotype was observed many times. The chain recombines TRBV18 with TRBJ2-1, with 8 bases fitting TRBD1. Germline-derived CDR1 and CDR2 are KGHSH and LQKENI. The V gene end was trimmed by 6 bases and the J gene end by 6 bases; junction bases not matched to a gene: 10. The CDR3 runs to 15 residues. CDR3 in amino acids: CASSPTSDRVNEQFF. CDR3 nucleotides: TGTGCCAGCTCTCCCACCTCGGACAGGGTCAATGAGCAGTTCTTC.

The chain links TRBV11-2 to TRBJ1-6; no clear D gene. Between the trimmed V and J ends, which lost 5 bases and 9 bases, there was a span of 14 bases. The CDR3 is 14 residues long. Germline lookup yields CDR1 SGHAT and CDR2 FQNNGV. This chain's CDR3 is CASSQTGRGSPLHF. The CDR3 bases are TGTGCCAGCAGCCAGACGGGTCGAGGTTCACCCCTCCACTTT.

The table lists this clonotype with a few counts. The CDR3 DNA follows: TGTGCCAGCAGTGGACAGATGGGCAATCAGCCCCAGCATTTT. Its translation is CASSGQMGNQPQHF. This chain links TRBV12-3 or TRBV12-4 with TRBJ1-5, with TRBD1 as a possible D gene (6 bases). The ends were cut back, 5 bases at V and 2 bases at J, with 10 bases in the middle. The CDR3 length is 14 residues.

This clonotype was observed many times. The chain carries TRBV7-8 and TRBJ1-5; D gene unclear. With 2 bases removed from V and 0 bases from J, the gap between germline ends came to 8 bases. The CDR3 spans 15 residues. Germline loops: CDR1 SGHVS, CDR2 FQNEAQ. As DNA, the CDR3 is TGTGCCAGCAGCTTAAATGGAATTAGCAATCAGCCCCAGCATTTT. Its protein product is CASSLNGISNQPQHF. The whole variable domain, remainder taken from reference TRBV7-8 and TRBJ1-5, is GAGVSQSPRYKVAKRGQDVALRCDPISGHVSLFWYQQALGQGPEFLTYFQNEAQLDKSGLPSDRFFAERPEGSVSTLKIQRTQQEDSAVYLCASSLNGISNQPQHFGDGTRLSIL.

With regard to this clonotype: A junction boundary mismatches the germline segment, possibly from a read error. The CDR3, as DNA: TGTGCTAGCACTGGTTTAGGAGGAGAGACCCAGTACTTC. Its translation is CASTGLGGETQYF. The chain employs TRBV7-7 and TRBJ2-5, with D possibly TRBD2 on 5 matching bases. Germline V lookup: CDR1 SSHAT, CDR2 FNYEAQ (reference sequence). The length of the CDR3 is 13 residues.

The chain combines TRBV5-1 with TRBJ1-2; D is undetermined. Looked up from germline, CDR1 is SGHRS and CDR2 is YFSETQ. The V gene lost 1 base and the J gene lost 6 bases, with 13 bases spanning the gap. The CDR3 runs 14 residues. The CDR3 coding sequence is TGCGCCAGCAGCTTGTTCCGGGAAGAAGATGGCTACACCTTC. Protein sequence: CASSLFREEDGYTF. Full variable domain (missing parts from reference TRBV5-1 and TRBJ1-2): KAGVTQTPRYLIKTRGQQVTLSCSPISGHRSVSWYQQTPGQGLQFLFEYFSETQRNKGNFPGRFSGRQFSNSRSEMNVSTLELGDSALYLCASSLFREEDGYTFGSGTRLTVV.

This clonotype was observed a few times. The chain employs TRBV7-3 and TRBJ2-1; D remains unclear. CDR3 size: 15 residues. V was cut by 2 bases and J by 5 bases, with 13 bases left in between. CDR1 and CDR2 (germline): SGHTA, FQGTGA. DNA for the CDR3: TGTGCCAGCAGCTTATCGTTCGGGCCTCACAATGAGCAGTTCTTC. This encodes CASSLSFGPHNEQFF.

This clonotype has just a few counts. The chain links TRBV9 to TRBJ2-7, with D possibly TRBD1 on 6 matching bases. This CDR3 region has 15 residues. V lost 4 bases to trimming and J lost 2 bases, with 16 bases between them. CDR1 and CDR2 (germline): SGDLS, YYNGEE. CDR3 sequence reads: CASSPRDRGTYEQYF. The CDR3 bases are TGTGCCAGCAGCCCCCGGGATAGGGGGACCTACGAGCAGTACTTC.

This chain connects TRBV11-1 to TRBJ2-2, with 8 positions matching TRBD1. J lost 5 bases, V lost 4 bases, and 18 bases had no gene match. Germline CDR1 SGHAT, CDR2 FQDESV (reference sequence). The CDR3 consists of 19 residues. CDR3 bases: TGTGCCAGCAGCTCAGGATCCATTTTAGGACAGGGACGGACCGGGGAGCTGTTTTTT. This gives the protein CASSSGSILGQGRTGELFF.

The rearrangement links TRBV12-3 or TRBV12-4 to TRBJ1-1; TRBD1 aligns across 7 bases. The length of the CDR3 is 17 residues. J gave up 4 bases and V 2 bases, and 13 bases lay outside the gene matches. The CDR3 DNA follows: TGTGCCAGCAGTTTAAAGACAAGGACAGGTTGGGGCACTGAAGCTTTCTTT. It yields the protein CASSLKTRTGWGTEAFF.

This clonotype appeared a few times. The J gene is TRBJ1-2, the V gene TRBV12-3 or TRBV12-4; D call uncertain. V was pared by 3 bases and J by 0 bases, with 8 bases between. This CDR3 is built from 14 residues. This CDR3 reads CASSFNRANYGYTF. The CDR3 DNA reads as TGTGCCAGCAGTTTTAACAGAGCTAACTATGGCTACACCTTC.

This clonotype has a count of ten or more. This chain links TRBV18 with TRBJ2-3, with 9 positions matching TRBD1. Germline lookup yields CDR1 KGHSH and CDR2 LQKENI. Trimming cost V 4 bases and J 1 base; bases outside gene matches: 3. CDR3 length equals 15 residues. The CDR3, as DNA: TGTGCCAGCTCACGGGACAGGGAACGCACAGATACGCAGTATTTT. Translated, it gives CASSRDRERTDTQYF. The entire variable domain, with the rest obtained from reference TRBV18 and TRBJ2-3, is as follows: NAGVMQNPRHLVRRRGQEARLRCSPMKGHSHVYWYRQLPEEGLKFMVYLQKENIIDESGMPKERFSAEFPKEGPSILRIQQVVRGDSAAYFCASSRDRERTDTQYFGPGTRLTVL.

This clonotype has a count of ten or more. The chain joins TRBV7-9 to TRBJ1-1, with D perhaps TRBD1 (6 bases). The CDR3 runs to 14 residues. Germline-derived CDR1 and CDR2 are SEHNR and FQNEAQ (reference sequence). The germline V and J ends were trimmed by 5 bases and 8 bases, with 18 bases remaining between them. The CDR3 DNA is TGTGCCAGCAGCGAACAAGGGGGGGGCACCGAAGCTTTCTTT. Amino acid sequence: CASSEQGGGTEAFF.

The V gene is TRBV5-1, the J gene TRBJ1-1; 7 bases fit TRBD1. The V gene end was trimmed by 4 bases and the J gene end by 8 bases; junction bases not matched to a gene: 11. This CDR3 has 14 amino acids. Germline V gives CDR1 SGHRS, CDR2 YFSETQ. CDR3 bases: TGCGCCAGCAGCCCCGTCAGTGGACAGGAAGAAGCTTTCTTT. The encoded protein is CASSPVSGQEEAFF. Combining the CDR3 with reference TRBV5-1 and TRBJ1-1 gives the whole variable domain KAGVTQTPRYLIKTRGQQVTLSCSPISGHRSVSWYQQTPGQGLQFLFEYFSETQRNKGNFPGRFSGRQFSNSRSEMNVSTLELGDSALYLCASSPVSGQEEAFFGQGTRLTVV.

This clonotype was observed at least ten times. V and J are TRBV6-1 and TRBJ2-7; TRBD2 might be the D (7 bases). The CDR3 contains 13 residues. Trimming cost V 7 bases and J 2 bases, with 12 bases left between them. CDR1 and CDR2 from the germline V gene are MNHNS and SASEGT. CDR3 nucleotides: TGTGCCAGCAAGTCGGGGGGCCCCTACGAGCAGTACTTC. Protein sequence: CASKSGGPYEQYF.

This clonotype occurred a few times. CDR3 sequence: CASSQTGTDYNSPLHF. The DNA of the CDR3 is TGCGCCAGCAGCCAAACCGGGACAGATTATAATTCACCCCTCCACTTT. The V call is TRBV4-1, the J call TRBJ1-6, with 7 positions matching TRBD1. The CDR3 runs 16 residues. The J segment lost 4 bases and the V segment lost 2 bases, leaving 5 bases of the junction unmatched. Germline-derived CDR1 and CDR2 are MGHRA and YSYEKL.

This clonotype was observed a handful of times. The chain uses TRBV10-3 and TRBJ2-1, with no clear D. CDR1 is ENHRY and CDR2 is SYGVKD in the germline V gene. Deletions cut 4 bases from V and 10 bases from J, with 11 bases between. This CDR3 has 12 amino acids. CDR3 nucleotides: TGTGCCATCAGTGGCACAACAGAGGAGCAGTTCTTC. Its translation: CAISGTTEEQFF.